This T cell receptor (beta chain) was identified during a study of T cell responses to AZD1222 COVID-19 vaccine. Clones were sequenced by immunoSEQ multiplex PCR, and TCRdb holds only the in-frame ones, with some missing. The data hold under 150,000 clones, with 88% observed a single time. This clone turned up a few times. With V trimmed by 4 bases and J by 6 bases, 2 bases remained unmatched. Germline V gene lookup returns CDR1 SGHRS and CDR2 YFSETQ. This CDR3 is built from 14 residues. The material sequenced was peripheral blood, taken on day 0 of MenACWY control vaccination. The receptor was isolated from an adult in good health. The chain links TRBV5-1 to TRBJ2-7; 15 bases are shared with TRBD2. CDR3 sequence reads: CASSPGLAGGEQYF. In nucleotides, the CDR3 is TGCGCCAGCAGCCCGGGACTAGCGGGAGGCGAGCAGTACTTC.